A single sample is the source of the 8 T cell receptor beta chains below, sequenced in a study of post-analysis software for immune sequencing data. Whole-study results and caveats: Roughly 5 TRBV segments (TRBV5-6, TRBV5-1 and TRBV20-1 among them) occurred more frequently in patients than in controls.

No antigen has been assigned to these receptors. Researchers reported that TCR beta cDNA libraries carried unique molecular identifiers. TCRdb reprocessed the PCR reads via MiXCR and lists one record per CDR3 protein. The sample gives around 710,000 distinct CDR3 sequences, 40% to 55% of which show up once; roughly 4.4% is in the top ten. The sample taken for sequencing was blood. The receptor source for this set is a girl aged 10-17 years with multiple sclerosis.

This clonotype has more than one count but fewer than ten. V usage is TRBV4-1 and J usage is TRBJ2-7; D is perhaps TRBD1 or TRBD2 (5 bases each). The V gene's germline CDR1 is MGHRA and CDR2 YSYEKL. V lost 1 base and J 2 bases, leaving 12 bases between the germline ends. The CDR3 extends over 15 amino acids. The CDR3 nucleotides read TGCGCCAGCAGCCAAGCGGGGACGGTTCCCTACGAGCAGTACTTC. This encodes CASSQAGTVPYEQYF.

The chain links TRBV24-1 to TRBJ2-1; 9 bases are a match to TRBD1. Germline loops: CDR1 KGHDR, CDR2 SFDVKD. With 3 bases clipped from V and 7 bases from J, the junction kept 6 bases outside the gene matches. The length of the CDR3 is 15 residues. The CDR3 region is CATSDRGDRENEQFF. The CDR3 nucleotides are TGTGCCACCAGTGATCGGGGGGACAGGGAAAATGAGCAGTTCTTC.

This sequence joins TRBV20-1 and TRBJ2-7, with 13 bases lining up with TRBD2. The CDR3 loop spans 15 amino acids. CDR1 is DFQATT and CDR2 is SNEGSKA in the germline V gene (reference sequence). Losses at the gene ends were 4 bases for V and 3 bases for J; bases not matched to a gene: 6. For the CDR3, the DNA is TGCAGTGCTACCCGACTAGCGGGAGGTCACTACGAGCAGTACTTC. It codes for CSATRLAGGHYEQYF.

This rearrangement joins TRBV19 to TRBJ2-4; TRBD1 might be the D (6 bases). Trimming cost V 5 bases and J 3 bases, with 17 bases left between them. This CDR3 has 16 amino acids. Germline CDR1 LNHDA, CDR2 SQIVND (reference sequence). CDR3 coding DNA: TGTGCCAGTAGTCCCCCAGGGCAGGGGATCAAAAACATTCAGTACTTC. This gives the protein CASSPPGQGIKNIQYF.

V gene TRBV3-1 combines with J gene TRBJ2-6; TRBD1 is a possible D gene (5 bases). The germline V gene has CDR1 LGHDT and CDR2 YNNKEL (reference sequence). The germline V and J ends were trimmed by 6 bases and 4 bases, with 19 bases remaining between them. This CDR3 has 17 amino acids. The CDR3 nucleotides are TGTGCCAGCAGTCCAGGGTACGGTCTTGTCGGGGCCAACGTCCTGACTTTC. Residues: CASSPGYGLVGANVLTF.

This clonotype was detected a few times. This chain uses TRBV7-2 with TRBJ2-3; the match to TRBD2 covers 8 bases. Germline CDR1 SGHTA, CDR2 FQGNSA. The length of the CDR3 is 16 residues. V shed 0 bases, J shed 4 bases, and the junction held 6 bases outside the gene matches. CDR3 bases: TGTGCCAGCAGCTTAGCCCTGCGGACTAGCTCAGATACGCAGTATTTT. Translation gives CASSLALRTSSDTQYF.

This clonotype has only a few counts. This chain joins TRBV6-4 and TRBJ2-7, with TRBD1 matching over 7 bases. This CDR3 comprises 16 residues. V gave up 2 bases and J gave up 0 bases; unmatched junction bases: 7. The germline V gene has CDR1 MRHNA and CDR2 SNTAGT. For the CDR3, the DNA is TGTGCCAGCAGTGACATTAGGGGGCCCCTCTCCTACGAGCAGTACTTC. Its translation is CASSDIRGPLSYEQYF.

This clonotype was picked up a small number of times. The chain links TRBV7-2 to TRBJ1-5; 7 nucleotides line up with TRBD1. Looked up from germline, CDR1 is SGHTA and CDR2 is FQGNSA. There are 17 residues in the CDR3. V lost 0 bases and J lost 6; bases outside the gene matches: 11. The CDR3 loop reads CASSLAAGAGGGQPQHF. CDR3 sequence (DNA): TGTGCCAGCAGCTTAGCGGCGGGGGCAGGGGGAGGTCAGCCCCAGCATTTT.